This T cell receptor beta chain was sequenced in a study of T cells expressing NK-cell markers. Study details: Investigators obtained TCR beta repertoires from sorted CD3+CD56+NKG2C+, CD3+CD56+NKG2C- and CD3+CD56-NKG2C+ T cells.

Study findings and constraints: The dominant NKG2C+ clonotypes represented about 1.0-7.0% of CD8+ T cells in six donors. Once again these clonotypes came out on top in the CD3+CD56-NKG2C+ fraction of several donors.

UMIs accompanied the 5'RACE template switching by which TCR beta cDNA was made. One entry per CDR3 protein, without DNA, is what TCRdb gives after re-calling the 5' RACE reads. The repertoire table contains 550,000 or so distinct CDR3 sequences. As concerns this clonotype: Its antigen is not identified.

The CDR3 has 15 amino acids. Germline values: CDR1 SGDLS, CDR2 YYNGEE. The origin of this receptor is a man between 18 and 29 years old in good health. The chain employs TRBV9 and TRBJ2-1; TCRdb reports TRBD2, a call that lacks DNA to check it against. Sequenced sample: blood T cells: a sorted CD56 or NKG2C T cell subset, CD4+ or CD8+ T cells, or bulk PBMC T cells (not recorded which). This CDR3 is CASSRKTSGNNEQFF. The full variable domain, its missing parts supplied by reference TRBV9 and TRBJ2-1, is DSGVTQTPKHLITATGQRVTLRCSPRSGDLSVYWYQQSLDQGLQFLIQYYNGEERAKGNILERFSAQQFPDLHSELNLSSLELGDSALYFCASSRKTSGNNEQFFGPGTRLTVL.